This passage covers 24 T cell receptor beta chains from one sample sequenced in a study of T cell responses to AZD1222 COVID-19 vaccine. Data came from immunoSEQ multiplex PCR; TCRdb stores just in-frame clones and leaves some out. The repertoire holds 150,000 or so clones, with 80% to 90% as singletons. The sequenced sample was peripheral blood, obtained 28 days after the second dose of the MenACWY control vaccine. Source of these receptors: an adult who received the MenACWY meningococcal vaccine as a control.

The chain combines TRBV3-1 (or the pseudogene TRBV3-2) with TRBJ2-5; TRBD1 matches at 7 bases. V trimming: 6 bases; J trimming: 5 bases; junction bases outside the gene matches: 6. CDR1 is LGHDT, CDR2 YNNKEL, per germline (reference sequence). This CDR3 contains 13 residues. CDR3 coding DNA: TGTGCCAGCAGATCGACAGGGACCGAGACCCAGTACTTC. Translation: CASRSTGTETQYF.

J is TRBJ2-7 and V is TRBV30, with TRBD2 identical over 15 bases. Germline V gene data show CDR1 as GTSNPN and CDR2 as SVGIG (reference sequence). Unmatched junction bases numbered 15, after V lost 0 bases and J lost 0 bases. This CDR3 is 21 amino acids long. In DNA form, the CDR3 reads TGTGCCTGGAGTGTGCTTCGCCGGGGACTAGCGGGAGGAAAAAGCTCCTACGAGCAGTACTTC. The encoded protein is CAWSVLRRGLAGGKSSYEQYF.

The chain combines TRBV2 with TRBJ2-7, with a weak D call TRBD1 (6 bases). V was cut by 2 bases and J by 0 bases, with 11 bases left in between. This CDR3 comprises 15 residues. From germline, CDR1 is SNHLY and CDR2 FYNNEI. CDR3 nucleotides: TGTGCCAGCAGTGAACACTGGGACACCTCCTACGAGCAGTACTTC. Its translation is CASSEHWDTSYEQYF.

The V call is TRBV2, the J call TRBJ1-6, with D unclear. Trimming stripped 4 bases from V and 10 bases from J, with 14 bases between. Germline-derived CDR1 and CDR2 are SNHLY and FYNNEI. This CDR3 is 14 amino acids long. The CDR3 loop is CASSVKLGGSPLHF. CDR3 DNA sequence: TGTGCCAGCAGTGTTAAGCTGGGAGGATCACCCCTCCACTTT.

The CDR3 nucleotides are TGTGCCAGCAGCTTAGTGGTGGCAGGGAACACTGAAGCTTTCTTT. It yields the protein CASSLVVAGNTEAFF. V and J are TRBV11-1 and TRBJ1-1; D ambiguous. The V end lost 1 base, the J end lost 1 base, and 10 bases lay between the germline ends. CDR1 and CDR2 from the germline V gene are SGHAT and FQDESV (reference sequence). The CDR3 spans 15 residues.

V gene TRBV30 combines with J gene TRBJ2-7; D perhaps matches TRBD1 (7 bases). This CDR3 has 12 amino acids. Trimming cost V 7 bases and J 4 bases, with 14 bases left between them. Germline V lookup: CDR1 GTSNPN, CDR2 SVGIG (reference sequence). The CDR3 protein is CASTGEEYEQYF. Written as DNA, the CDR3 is TGTGCCTCAACAGGGGAGGAGTACGAGCAGTACTTC. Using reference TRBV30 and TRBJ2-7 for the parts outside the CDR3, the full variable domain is SQTIHQWPATLVQPVGSPLSLECTVEGTSNPNLYWYRQAAGRGLQLLFYSVGIGQISSEVPQNLSASRPQDRQFILSSKKLLLSDSGFYLCASTGEEYEQYFGPGTRLTVT.

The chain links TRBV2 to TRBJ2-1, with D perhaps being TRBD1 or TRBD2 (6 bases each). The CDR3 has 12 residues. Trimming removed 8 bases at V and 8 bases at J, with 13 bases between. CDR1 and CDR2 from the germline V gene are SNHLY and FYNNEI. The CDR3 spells CASPGGGYEQFF. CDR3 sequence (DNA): TGTGCCAGCCCTGGAGGGGGTTATGAGCAGTTCTTC.

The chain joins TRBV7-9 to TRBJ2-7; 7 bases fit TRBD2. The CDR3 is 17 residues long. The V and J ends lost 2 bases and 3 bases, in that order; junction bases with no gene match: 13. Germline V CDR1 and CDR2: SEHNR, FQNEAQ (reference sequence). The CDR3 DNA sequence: TGTGCCAGCAGCTTATATCCAGCGGGGAACGCAATCTACGAGCAGTACTTC. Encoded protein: CASSLYPAGNAIYEQYF.

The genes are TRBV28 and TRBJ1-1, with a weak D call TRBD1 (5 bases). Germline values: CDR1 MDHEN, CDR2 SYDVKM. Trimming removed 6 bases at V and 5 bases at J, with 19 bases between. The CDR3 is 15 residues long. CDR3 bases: TGTGCCAGCAGCCGCCCCAGGGAGCGAGGGACTGAAGCTTTCTTT. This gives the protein CASSRPRERGTEAFF.

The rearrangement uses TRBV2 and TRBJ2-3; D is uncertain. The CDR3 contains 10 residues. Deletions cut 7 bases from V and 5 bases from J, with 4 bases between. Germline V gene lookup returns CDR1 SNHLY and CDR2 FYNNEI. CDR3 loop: CASTRDTQYF. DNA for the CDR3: TGTGCCAGCACCAGAGATACGCAGTATTTT.

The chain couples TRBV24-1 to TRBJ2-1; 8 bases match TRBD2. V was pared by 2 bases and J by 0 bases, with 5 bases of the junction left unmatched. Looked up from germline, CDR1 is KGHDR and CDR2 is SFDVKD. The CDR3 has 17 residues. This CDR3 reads CATSDYLAGSSYNEQFF. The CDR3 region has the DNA TGTGCCACCAGTGATTACTTAGCGGGGAGCTCCTACAATGAGCAGTTCTTC.

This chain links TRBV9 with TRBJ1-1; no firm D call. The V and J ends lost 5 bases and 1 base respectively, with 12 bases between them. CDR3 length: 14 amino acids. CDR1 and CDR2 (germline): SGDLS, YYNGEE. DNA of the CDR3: TGTGCCAGCAGGAGAGTTCAGGAGAACACTGAAGCTTTCTTT. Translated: CASRRVQENTEAFF.

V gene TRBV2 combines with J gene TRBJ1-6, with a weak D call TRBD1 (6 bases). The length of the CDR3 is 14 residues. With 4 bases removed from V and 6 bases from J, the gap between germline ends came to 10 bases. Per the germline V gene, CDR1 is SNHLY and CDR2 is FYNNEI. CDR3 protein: CASSVGGFNSPLHF. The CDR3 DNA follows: TGTGCCAGCAGTGTAGGGGGGTTTAATTCACCCCTCCACTTT.

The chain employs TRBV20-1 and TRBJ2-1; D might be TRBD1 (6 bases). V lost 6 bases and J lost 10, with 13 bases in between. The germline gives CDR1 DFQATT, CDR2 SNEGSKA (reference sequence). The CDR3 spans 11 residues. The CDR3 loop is CSARGPGEQFF. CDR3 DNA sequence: TGCAGTGCCAGGGGTCCCGGAGAGCAGTTCTTC.

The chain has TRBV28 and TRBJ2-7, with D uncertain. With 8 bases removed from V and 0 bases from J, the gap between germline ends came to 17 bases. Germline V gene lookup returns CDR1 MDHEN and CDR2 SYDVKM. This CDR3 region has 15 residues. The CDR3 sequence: CASSSRVDISYEQYF. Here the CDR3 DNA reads TGTGCCAGCTCTTCCCGAGTAGATATCTCCTACGAGCAGTACTTC.

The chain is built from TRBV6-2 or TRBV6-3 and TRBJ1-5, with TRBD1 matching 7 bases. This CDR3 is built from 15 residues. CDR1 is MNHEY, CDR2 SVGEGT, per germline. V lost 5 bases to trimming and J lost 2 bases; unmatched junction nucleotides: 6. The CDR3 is CASSGGQARNQPQHF. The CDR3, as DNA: TGTGCCAGCAGTGGAGGACAGGCCCGCAATCAGCCCCAGCATTTT.

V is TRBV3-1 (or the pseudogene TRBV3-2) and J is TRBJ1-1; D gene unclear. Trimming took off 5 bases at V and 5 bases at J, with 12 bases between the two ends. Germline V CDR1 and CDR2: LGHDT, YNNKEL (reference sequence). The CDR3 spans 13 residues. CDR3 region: CASSSPSRTEAFF. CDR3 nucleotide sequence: TGTGCCAGCAGCTCCCCCTCAAGGACTGAAGCTTTCTTT.

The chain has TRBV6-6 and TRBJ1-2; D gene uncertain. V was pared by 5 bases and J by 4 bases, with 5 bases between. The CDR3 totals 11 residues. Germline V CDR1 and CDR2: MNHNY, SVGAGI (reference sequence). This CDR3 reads CASSDIYGYTF. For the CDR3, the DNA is TGTGCCAGCAGTGACATCTATGGCTACACCTTC.

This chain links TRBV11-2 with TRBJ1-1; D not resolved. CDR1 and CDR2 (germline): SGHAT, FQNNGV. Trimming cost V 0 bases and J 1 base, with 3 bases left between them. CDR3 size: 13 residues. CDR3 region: CASSLDRNTEAFF. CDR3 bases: TGTGCCAGCAGCTTAGATCGGAACACTGAAGCTTTCTTT.

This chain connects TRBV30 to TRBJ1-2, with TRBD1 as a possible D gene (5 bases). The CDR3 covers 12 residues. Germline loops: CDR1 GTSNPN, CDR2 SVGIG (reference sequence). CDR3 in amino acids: CAQSRDFYGYTF. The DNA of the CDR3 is TGTGCGCAATCAAGGGACTTTTATGGCTACACCTTC.

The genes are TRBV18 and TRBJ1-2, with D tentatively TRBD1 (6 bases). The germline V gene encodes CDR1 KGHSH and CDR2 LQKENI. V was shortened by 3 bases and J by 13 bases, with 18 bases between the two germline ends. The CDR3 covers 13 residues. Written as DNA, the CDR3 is TGTGCCAGCTCACCGCAACAGGGAGAGGAGGCCACCTTC. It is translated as CASSPQQGEEATF. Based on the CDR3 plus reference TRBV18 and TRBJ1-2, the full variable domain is NAGVMQNPRHLVRRRGQEARLRCSPMKGHSHVYWYRQLPEEGLKFMVYLQKENIIDESGMPKERFSAEFPKEGPSILRIQQVVRGDSAAYFCASSPQQGEEATFGSGTRLTVV.

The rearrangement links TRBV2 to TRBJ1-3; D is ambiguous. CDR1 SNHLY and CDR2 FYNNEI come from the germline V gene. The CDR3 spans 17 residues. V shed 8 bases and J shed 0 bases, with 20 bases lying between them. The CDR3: CASFGYSQIISGNTIYF. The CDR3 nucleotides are TGTGCCAGCTTTGGATACAGTCAAATAATCTCTGGAAACACCATATATTTT.

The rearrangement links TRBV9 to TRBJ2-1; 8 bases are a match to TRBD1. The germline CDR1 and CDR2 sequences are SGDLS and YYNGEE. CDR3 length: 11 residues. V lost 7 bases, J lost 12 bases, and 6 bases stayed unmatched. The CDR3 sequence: CASGGQGRQFF. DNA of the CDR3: TGTGCCAGCGGCGGACAGGGTCGGCAGTTCTTC.

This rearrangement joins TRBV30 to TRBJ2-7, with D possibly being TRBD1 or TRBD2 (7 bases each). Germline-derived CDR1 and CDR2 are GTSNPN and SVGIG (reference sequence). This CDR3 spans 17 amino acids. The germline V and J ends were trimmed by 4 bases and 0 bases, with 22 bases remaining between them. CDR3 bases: TGTGCCTGGATGGGAGGGGGCGTCGGGGCTCGCTCCTACGAGCAGTACTTC. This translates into CAWMGGGVGARSYEQYF.